This T cell receptor beta chain was obtained from a study of vaccination effects on CD4 cells after COVID-19. Overall study results and limits: Nearly all vaccine-induced clones in healthy recipients recognized only SARS-CoV-2. Pronounced clonal contraction occurred in clones induced by infection and by vaccine late after vaccination.

The table came from immunoSEQ multiplex PCR; TCRdb's copy has only in-frame clones and leaves some out. The data hold some 74,000 clones, with 70% to 90% observed a single time. Comment on this clone: What it binds is unknown.

Per germline, CDR1 MRHNA and CDR2 SNTAGT. The CDR3 is 13 amino acids. Trimming removed 3 bases from V and 5 bases from J, with 9 bases in between. After expansion with viral peptide pools in the ViraFEST assay, antigen-specific CD4+ T cells were sequenced. With roughly 9 days of culture completed, CD4+ T cells were isolated. Participants were vaccinated with two doses of either the BNT162b2 or mRNA-1273 vaccine. Recipients of the vaccine had no prior SARS-CoV-2 infection and negative nucleocapsid antibodies. The source of this sequence is a human donor who received a COVID-19 vaccine. The input for sequencing was CD4+ T cells from PBMCs cultured with HCoV-229E spike peptides, taken after COVID-19 vaccination. The chain links TRBV6-4 to TRBJ2-3, with D possibly being TRBD1 (6 bases). The CDR3 sequence: CASSEGAGDTQYF. The CDR3 nucleotides read TGTGCCAGCAGTGAGGGGGCTGGAGATACGCAGTATTTT.